The 25 T cell receptor beta chains given below trace back to one sample, sequenced in a study of blood T cells in healthy people across ages. Primers used in a second PCR of about 7 to 12 cycles were a sample-barcoded 5' primer and a J-beta primer mix. TCRdb ran MiXCR on the 5' RACE reads and lists one entry per CDR3 protein. The data show some 890,000 distinct CDR3 sequences, with just under 30% seen just once and roughly 10% held by the top ten. A further study also used this sample, focusing on T cells of mothers and their children.

Sequencing used blood. These TCRs come from a woman between 40 and 50 years old in good health.

The chain is built from TRBV11-2 and TRBJ1-2, with D possibly being TRBD1 (5 bases). This CDR3 region has 13 residues. Trimming left V 3 bases short and J 6 bases short, with 11 bases between. Germline V gene lookup returns CDR1 SGHAT and CDR2 FQNNGV. The CDR3 sequence is CASSFTGADGYTF. In DNA form, the CDR3 reads TGTGCCAGCAGCTTTACCGGGGCCGATGGCTACACCTTC.

This rearrangement joins TRBV20-1 to TRBJ2-4, with TRBD2 matching 12 bases. This CDR3 has 15 residues. Germline loops: CDR1 DFQATT, CDR2 SNEGSKA (reference sequence). The J segment lost 6 bases and the V segment lost 6 bases, leaving 9 bases of the junction unmatched. CDR3 region: CSALTGLAGLNIQYF. The DNA of the CDR3 is TGCAGTGCACTGACGGGACTAGCGGGTCTAAACATTCAGTACTTC.

In its sample, this clonotype was seen many times. The junction differs from germline at one of its ends, possibly a read error. The V call is TRBV7-7, the J call TRBJ2-1; 9 bases are shared with TRBD1. The CDR3 length is 14 residues. Looked up from germline, CDR1 is SSHAT and CDR2 is FNYEAQ (reference sequence). The CDR3 DNA reads as TGTGCTAGCAGCCTCGGACAGGGGCTCAATGAGCAGTTCTTC. Its translation: CASSLGQGLNEQFF.

About this clonotype: An end of the junction differs from the germline gene, which may be a read error. The V and J genes are TRBV20-1 and TRBJ2-3, with 7 positions matching TRBD1. The CDR3 extends over 16 amino acids. The V gene's germline CDR1 is DFQATT and CDR2 SNEGSKA (reference sequence). The CDR3 protein is CSARIPHRGSTGTQYF. DNA of the CDR3: TGCAGTGCTAGAATCCCTCACAGGGGAAGCACAGGTACGCAGTATTTT.

This clonotype was seen ten or more times. The rearrangement uses TRBV28 and TRBJ2-7; possibly TRBD1 for D (6 bases). With 6 bases removed from V and 6 bases from J, the gap between germline ends came to 18 bases. Germline V gene data show CDR1 as MDHEN and CDR2 as SYDVKM. The CDR3 is 14 amino acids. CDR3 sequence: CASRRGDRISEQYF. The CDR3 nucleotides read TGTGCCAGCAGGAGGGGAGACAGGATCTCCGAGCAGTACTTC.

This clonotype was observed many times. The rearrangement uses TRBV7-9 and TRBJ2-3; D unclear. This CDR3 is built from 16 residues. The V gene lost 5 bases and the J gene lost 0 bases, with 15 bases spanning the gap. CDR1 SEHNR and CDR2 FQNEAQ come from the germline V gene (reference sequence). The CDR3 DNA follows: TGTGCCAGCAGCGATTACCCCCACAGTAGCACAGATACGCAGTATTTT. It specifies CASSDYPHSSTDTQYF. Full variable domain (missing parts from reference TRBV7-9 and TRBJ2-3): DTGVSQNPRHKITKRGQNVTFRCDPISEHNRLYWYRQTLGQGPEFLTYFQNEAQLEKSRLLSDRFSAERPKGSFSTLEIQRTEQGDSAMYLCASSDYPHSSTDTQYFGPGTRLTVL.

This rearrangement joins TRBV27 to TRBJ1-6, with TRBD1 matching 7 bases. The CDR3 is made up of 14 amino acids. The V gene's germline CDR1 is MNHEY and CDR2 SMNVEV (reference sequence). V lost 4 bases, J lost 4 bases, and 1 base stayed unmatched. The CDR3 coding sequence is TGTGCCAGCAGTTGGGACAGTTATAATTCACCCCTCCACTTT. Protein: CASSWDSYNSPLHF.

J is TRBJ2-3 and V is TRBV7-2; TRBD1 matches at 11 bases. Germline V lookup: CDR1 SGHTA, CDR2 FQGNSA. Unmatched junction bases numbered 6, after V lost 4 bases and J lost 0 bases. This CDR3 is built from 17 residues. CDR3 coding DNA: TGTGCCAGCAGCTCTGGACAGGGGGCGCATAGCACAGATACGCAGTATTTT. It yields the protein CASSSGQGAHSTDTQYF.

The chain combines TRBV6-5 with TRBJ1-2, with 7 nucleotides matching TRBD1. V gave up 0 bases and J gave up 5 bases; unmatched junction bases: 6. Germline CDR1 is MNHEY and CDR2 is SVGAGI. CDR3 length: 15 amino acids. DNA for the CDR3: TGTGCCAGCAGTTACTCCCGACAGGGTGGATATGGCTACACCTTC. Residues: CASSYSRQGGYGYTF.

This clonotype has at least ten counts. A read error may account for a junction end that differs from germline. The chain combines TRBV4-1 with TRBJ2-1; TRBD2 is a possible D gene (6 bases). This CDR3 spans 15 amino acids. Germline CDR1 is MGHRA and CDR2 is YSYEKL. CDR3 region: CASSQSSASYNEQFF. The CDR3 DNA follows: TGCGCCAGCAGCCAATCTAGCGCGTCCTACAATGAACAGTTCTTC.

This rearrangement joins TRBV7-2 to TRBJ1-2, with D unclear. The germline CDR1 and CDR2 sequences are SGHTA and FQGNSA. The germline V and J ends were trimmed by 5 bases and 5 bases, with 9 bases remaining between them. The length of the CDR3 is 12 residues. CDR3 region: CASSPAIYGYTF. DNA of the CDR3: TGTGCCAGCAGCCCAGCTATATATGGCTACACCTTC.

This clonotype has a single count. This sequence joins TRBV6-2 or TRBV6-3 and TRBJ1-1, with unresolved D. The CDR3 loop spans 11 amino acids. V lost 7 bases to trimming and J lost 10 bases, with 13 bases between them. Per the germline V gene, CDR1 is MNHEY and CDR2 is SVGEGT. CDR3 protein: CASTAGRTAFF. CDR3 nucleotides: TGTGCCAGCACGGCGGGGAGGACAGCTTTCTTT.

The chain uses TRBV5-1 and TRBJ2-2; tentative D call: TRBD1 (5 bases). V lost 0 bases, J lost 7 bases, and 10 bases lay in between. The CDR3 runs 14 residues. Germline assignment: CDR1 SGHRS and CDR2 YFSETQ. The CDR3 loop reads CASSLDQGSGELFF. The CDR3 DNA reads TGCGCCAGCAGCTTGGACCAGGGAAGCGGGGAGCTGTTTTTT.

V usage is TRBV4-1 and J usage is TRBJ1-1; D is perhaps TRBD1 (6 bases). The germline gives CDR1 MGHRA, CDR2 YSYEKL. Trimming left V 1 base short and J 6 bases short, with 21 bases between. This CDR3 has 17 amino acids. The CDR3 here is CASSQAPGGQGGSEAFF. The DNA of the CDR3 is TGCGCCAGCAGCCAAGCTCCGGGGGGGCAGGGAGGGTCTGAAGCTTTCTTT.

The chain couples TRBV11-2 to TRBJ1-1; no clear D. The CDR3 is 13 residues long. Trimming shortened V by 3 bases and J by 1 base, and 6 bases separated the two germline ends. Germline CDR1 SGHAT, CDR2 FQNNGV. CDR3 coding DNA: TGTGCCAGCAGCTTCTACGGGAACACTGAAGCTTTCTTT. The encoded protein is CASSFYGNTEAFF.

In its sample, this clonotype was seen a few times. V and J are TRBV20-1 and TRBJ2-3; 10 bases line up with TRBD2. Germline CDR1 and CDR2: DFQATT and SNEGSKA (reference sequence). Losses at the gene ends were 6 bases for V and 5 bases for J; bases not matched to a gene: 11. The CDR3 consists of 15 residues. This chain's CDR3 is CSATPELAGQDTQYF. The CDR3, as DNA: TGCAGTGCCACTCCAGAACTAGCGGGGCAAGATACGCAGTATTTT.

In its sample, this clonotype was seen a few times. This rearrangement joins TRBV12-3 or TRBV12-4 to TRBJ1-1; tentative D call: TRBD1 (5 bases). The CDR3 consists of 14 residues. Between the trimmed V and J ends, which lost 6 bases and 3 bases, there was a span of 14 bases. CDR3 loop: CASSLGLEDTEAFF. The CDR3 nucleotides are TGTGCCAGCAGCCTGGGACTCGAGGACACTGAAGCTTTCTTT.

Concerning this clonotype itself: This may be a read error: a much more frequent sequence differs by one nucleotide. The CDR3 coding sequence is TGTGCCAGCAGTTATACAGGTGGCTACACCTTC. Translation gives CASSYTGGYTF. The chain couples TRBV12-3 or TRBV12-4 to TRBJ1-2; D may be TRBD1 (5 bases). There are 11 residues in the CDR3. The germline V and J ends were trimmed by 4 bases and 7 bases, with 7 bases remaining between them.

Remarks on this clonotype: A read error may account for a junction end that differs from germline. The gene calls are TRBV20-1 and TRBJ2-6; 8 nucleotides match TRBD1. From germline, CDR1 is DFQATT and CDR2 SNEGSKA (reference sequence). The CDR3 loop spans 15 amino acids. In DNA form, the CDR3 reads TGCAGTGCAGGAGGCAGGGGGCGTGGGACCAACGTCCTGACTTTC. Translating it yields CSAGGRGRGTNVLTF.

This clonotype came up many times. This sequence joins TRBV5-1 and TRBJ1-2, with D maybe TRBD1 (6 bases). Germline values: CDR1 SGHRS, CDR2 YFSETQ. Trimming removed 4 bases from V and 6 bases from J, with 22 bases in between. The CDR3 sequence is 16 residues long. The CDR3 spells CASSPRGPGEENGYTF. The CDR3 DNA sequence: TGCGCCAGCAGCCCCCGAGGGCCAGGGGAAGAGAATGGCTACACCTTC.

The chain combines TRBV20-1 with TRBJ2-2; D unclear. In germline, CDR1 is DFQATT, CDR2 SNEGSKA (reference sequence). Trimming took 5 bases from V and 0 from J, leaving 10 bases between them. The CDR3 runs to 14 residues. DNA of the CDR3: TGCAGTGCTTCCGGGCCCTCGAACACCGGGGAGCTGTTTTTT. It encodes CSASGPSNTGELFF.

The CDR3 region has the DNA TGTGCCAGCTCACCACCAGACCGGGCCAGGGGGATTGTAAATGAGCAGTTCTTC. Translating it yields CASSPPDRARGIVNEQFF. This sequence joins TRBV18 and TRBJ2-1; TRBD1 matches 7 bases. Unmatched junction bases numbered 15, after V lost 0 bases and J lost 7 bases. The CDR3 extends over 18 amino acids. Germline V gives CDR1 KGHSH, CDR2 LQKENI.

Regarding this clonotype: Just one base apart from a much larger clone, this may be a read error. V gene TRBV29-1 combines with J gene TRBJ2-7, with D maybe TRBD1 (6 bases). Trimming left V 5 bases short and J 2 bases short, with 10 bases between. Per the germline V gene, CDR1 is SQVTM and CDR2 is ANQGSEA. This CDR3 has 12 residues. CDR3 bases: TGCAGCGTTAAGGGGGAGACCTACGAGCAGTACTTC. It is translated as CSVKGETYEQYF.

To note about this clonotype: One junction end disagrees with the germline gene, perhaps due to a read error. The chain has TRBV6-1 and TRBJ1-5, with 12 positions matching TRBD1. The CDR3 sequence is 18 residues long. Germline CDR1 MNHNS, CDR2 SASEGT. In nucleotides, the CDR3 is TGTACCAGCAGCCCCGGGACAGGGGGCATGAATAGCAATCAGCCCCAGCATTTT. Translation: CTSSPGTGGMNSNQPQHF.

The gene calls are TRBV7-2 and TRBJ2-7; TRBD2 matches at 7 bases. With 5 bases clipped from V and 3 bases from J, the junction kept 16 bases outside the gene matches. Looked up from germline, CDR1 is SGHTA and CDR2 is FQGNSA. This CDR3 contains 17 residues. Here the CDR3 reads CASSPGTGGGGDYEQYF. The CDR3 nucleotides read TGTGCCAGCAGCCCCGGGACTGGCGGGGGTGGAGACTACGAGCAGTACTTC.